This T cell receptor (beta chain) was documented in a study of blood T cells in healthy people across ages. Study-wide findings and caveats: No conclusive comparison of naive versus antigen-experienced cells was possible with unsorted PBMCs. Whereas aged donors had fewer naive CD4+ cells, long-lived donors had more of them and higher diversity.

No fewer than 6 million PBMCs went into each sample. CDR3 size: 14 residues. The V end was cut by 9 bases, the J end by 0 bases, with 15 bases between. In regard to this clonotype: Its antigen is not known.

Primed by a sample-barcoded 5' primer and a J-beta primer mix, a second PCR proceeded for 7 to 11 cycles. TCRdb fed the 5' RACE reads into MiXCR, producing one record per CDR3 protein. The sample lists roughly 680,000 distinct CDR3 sequences; about half were seen once. This TCR came from a woman in her sixties in good health. Material for sequencing was blood. V usage is TRBV12-3 or TRBV12-4 and J usage is TRBJ2-7, with D possibly matching TRBD1 (6 bases). In nucleotides, the CDR3 is TGTGCCAGTTTACGAAGGGGGAGCTCCTACGAGCAGTACTTC. Its translation is CASLRRGSSYEQYF.